This is a list of T cell receptor beta chains from one sample in a study of blood T cell repertoires in COVID-19. Using immunoSEQ multiplex PCR, the repertoire was profiled, and TCRdb retains in-frame clones only, with some absent. The sample holds some 200,000 clones; approximately 82% are singletons and the top ten take about 12%. Material: peripheral blood. These receptors came from a woman between 40 and 50 years old with acute or convalescent COVID-19. Both conserved end residues are part of each CDR3. Each record gives: clone size, V gene, D gene, J gene, CDR3 DNA, CDR3 protein. The D gene is left open where the match is weak. Size tells how often a clone was seen (once, few, many) or the class of an expanded clone, and some rows leave it out.

abundance: -
v_gene: TRBV3-1/TRBV3-2
d_gene: TRBD2
j_gene: TRBJ2-7
CDR3nt: TGTGCCAGCAGCCAAGATACAGCGGGGTCTTCCGAGCAGTACTTC
CDR3aa: CASSQDTAGSSEQYF

abundance: -
v_gene: TRBV4-1
d_gene: TRBD1
j_gene: TRBJ2-7
CDR3nt: TGCGCCAGCAGCCGTATTAGGGACAGGAGCTCCTACGAGCAGTACTTC
CDR3aa: CASSRIRDRSSYEQYF

abundance: -
v_gene: TRBV7-6
d_gene: TRBD2
j_gene: TRBJ2-7
CDR3nt: TGTGCCAGCAGCTTAGCGCGGCTAGCGGGGGCCTCCTACGAGCAGTACTTC
CDR3aa: CASSLARLAGASYEQYF

abundance: -
v_gene: TRBV5-6
d_gene: TRBD2
j_gene: TRBJ2-1
CDR3nt: TGTGCCAGCAGCTTGGCTGGGAGGGCGGGGAGATCCTACAATGAGCAGTTCTTC
CDR3aa: CASSLAGRAGRSYNEQFF

abundance: -
v_gene: TRBV29-1
d_gene: TRBD1
j_gene: TRBJ2-1
CDR3nt: TGCAGCGTTGAATCGATGGGACAGGAGCAGTTCTTC
CDR3aa: CSVESMGQEQFF

abundance: -
v_gene: TRBV19
d_gene: TRBD2
j_gene: TRBJ2-3
CDR3nt: TGTGCCAGTAGTCCCGGGACTAGCGGGAGGGCGGGAGATACGCAGTATTTT
CDR3aa: CASSPGTSGRAGDTQYF

abundance: -
v_gene: TRBV4-1
d_gene: -
j_gene: TRBJ2-2
CDR3nt: TGCGCCAGCAGCCAACGGAGGGGCGGGGAGCTGTTTTTT
CDR3aa: CASSQRRGGELFF

abundance: -
v_gene: TRBV28
d_gene: TRBD1
j_gene: TRBJ1-6
CDR3nt: TGTGCCAGCAGTTTATCCAGGAGGGACAGGGGAAATTCACCCCTCCACTTT
CDR3aa: CASSLSRRDRGNSPLHF

abundance: -
v_gene: TRBV18
d_gene: -
j_gene: TRBJ2-7
CDR3nt: TGTGCCAGCTCACCGAAGGGGGACGAGCAGTACTTC
CDR3aa: CASSPKGDEQYF

abundance: -
v_gene: TRBV6-1
d_gene: -
j_gene: TRBJ2-1
CDR3nt: TGTGCCAGCAGTGAAGTGACTCCTGCCTACAATGAGCAGTTCTTC
CDR3aa: CASSEVTPAYNEQFF

abundance: -
v_gene: TRBV5-1
d_gene: TRBD2
j_gene: TRBJ2-7
CDR3nt: TGCGCCAGCAGCCCGACTAGCACGGCGTACGAGCAGTACTTC
CDR3aa: CASSPTSTAYEQYF

abundance: -
v_gene: TRBV7-3
d_gene: -
j_gene: TRBJ2-1
CDR3nt: TGTGCCAGCAGCTTAAGTAGTAGCGATGAGCAGTTCTTC
CDR3aa: CASSLSSSDEQFF

abundance: -
v_gene: TRBV11-3
d_gene: TRBD1
j_gene: TRBJ1-1
CDR3nt: TGTGCCAGCAGCTCAGGGGGTGGGACTGAAGCTTTCTTT
CDR3aa: CASSSGGGTEAFF

abundance: -
v_gene: TRBV6-4
d_gene: TRBD2
j_gene: TRBJ2-3
CDR3nt: TGTGCCAGCAGTGACTCAGGACTAGCTATCACAGATACGCAGTATTTT
CDR3aa: CASSDSGLAITDTQYF

abundance: -
v_gene: TRBV19
d_gene: TRBD2
j_gene: TRBJ2-7
CDR3nt: TGTGCCAGTAGTATCAGCGGGGGGGCCAAGGCGCACGAGCAGTACTTC
CDR3aa: CASSISGGAKAHEQYF

abundance: -
v_gene: TRBV6-6
d_gene: TRBD2
j_gene: TRBJ2-2
CDR3nt: TGTGCCAGCAGTTACCCTCCCCGCGGGAGGGCCGGGGAGCTGTTTTTT
CDR3aa: CASSYPPRGRAGELFF

abundance: few
v_gene: TRBV5-6
d_gene: -
j_gene: TRBJ1-5
CDR3nt: TGTGCCAGCAGCTCGGCCCGGGGTTGGGAGAGCAATCAGCCCCAGCATTTT
CDR3aa: CASSSARGWESNQPQHF

abundance: -
v_gene: TRBV27
d_gene: -
j_gene: TRBJ2-4
CDR3nt: TGTGCCAGCAGTTACACCCACAGGGTCGGCTCCAAAAACATTCAGTACTTC
CDR3aa: CASSYTHRVGSKNIQYF

abundance: -
v_gene: TRBV24-1
d_gene: TRBD1
j_gene: TRBJ1-1
CDR3nt: TGTGCCACCAGTGATTCCCGCGCCGGACAGGGAAGGTCGGTGGCTTTCTTT
CDR3aa: CATSDSRAGQGRSVAFF

abundance: once
v_gene: TRBV12-5
d_gene: -
j_gene: TRBJ2-3
CDR3nt: TGTGCTAGTGGTTTGACCGGGGGCACAGATACGCAGTATTTT
CDR3aa: CASGLTGGTDTQYF